This T cell receptor (beta chain) emerged from a study of cytomegalovirus exposure and HLA in healthy donors. The CDR3 has 14 amino acids. The V end was cut by 5 bases, the J end by 4 bases, with 14 bases between. CDR1 is MNHNS, CDR2 SASEGT, per germline. The PCR ran on 60 Vbeta and 13 Jbeta primers. Repertoires were generated with immunoSEQ multiplex PCR, while TCRdb's copy carries only in-frame clones and drops some. The data contain around 110,000 clones, roughly 79% of them seen just once; the ten biggest clones take up over 1.5%. Concerning this clone: Its specificity is unknown.

General observations from the study: Being indistinguishable, some V segments were excluded, TRBV6-2 and TRBV6-3 among them.

The TCR sequence derives from a woman younger than 30 in good health and CMV-seronegative. The V gene is TRBV6-1, the J gene TRBJ1-2; D is uncertain. Source material: PBMCs. CDR3 in DNA: TGTGCCAGCAGTCACACCGATGGTCCCTATGGCTACACCTTC. It encodes CASSHTDGPYGYTF.